The subject of this entry is one TCR beta chain. The clone's antigen remains unknown. No base quality values were provided; no much bigger clone lies one nucleotide off. For TCR beta library preparation, roughly 2 micrograms of genomic DNA were extracted from the cryopreserved PBMCs. Longitudinal blood samples from CLL patients on ibrutinib monotherapy underwent high-throughput TCR beta sequencing. The patients took part in an open-label, single-center phase 2 trial of ibrutinib monotherapy. These data are taken from a study of cytotoxic CD8 clonotypes in ibrutinib-treated CLL (dated by TCRdb to 2020 to 2023). General notes on the study: The cohort was composed of under 12 relapsed/refractory and roughly 16 treatment-naive patients; IGHV unmutated status was identified in about 17 patients. Every remission and progressive disease sample was obtained while ibrutinib was still being received by the patients. Response samples were taken after a median of approximately eleven months on treatment, ranging from roughly 6 to 36 months. Cryopreserved peripheral blood mononuclear cells were collected before treatment, at response, and at either disease progression or sustained remission. Responses were partial in 24 patients and complete in 2; after median around 72 months follow-up, roughly 14 stayed in remission and 12 progressed. Of the 70 to 90 people in the trial, about two dozen had longitudinal samples available. Samples averaged 255,043 productive templates and more than 85,000 productive rearrangements. What the study reported, not specific to this receptor: Baseline clonality exceeded that of age-matched healthy donors and correlated strongly with circulating CD8+ T-cell counts. Clonality increased at ibrutinib response, stayed stable in sustained remission, and fell back toward baseline at progression. Sampling times were not matched between sustained-remission and progressing patients, and lymph node repertoires were not studied. Public clonotypes were rare and either shrank or stayed stable during treatment, and the rise in clonality at ibrutinib response reflected expansion of private clonotypes.

Each clonotype received, on average, about 10x coverage in deep resolution sequencing performed on a MiSeq, where the target depth lay between 1 in 1 million and 1 in 200,000 T cells. The immunoSEQ hsTCRB Kit was used to generate TCR beta libraries. Turning to the authors' computational methods: ImmunoSEQ Data Assistant and ImmunoSEQ Analyzer were used for data analysis, and V, D and J genes were assigned according to IMGT definitions. Clonality was computed as one minus normalized Shannon entropy of productive rearrangement frequencies, ranging from 0 to 1. Only overrepresented clonotypes making up at least 0.05% of the repertoire of each patient were included in the public clonotype analysis. Repertoires from some 13 age-matched healthy donors in immuneACCESS were used as clonality controls. The table comes from immuneACCESS by way of TCRdb, which keeps in-frame sequences with V and J called. Part of the clones is missing from these tables; in studies checked, under half for an unresolved V gene and the rest for unknown reasons. The DNA was the basis for D and trimming; V, J and clone size are from that table. The sample data list 300,000 or so clones, and 67% of these were observed just once. The top ten hold 5% to 6.5% of the sample.

The CDR3 holds 16 amino acids from the cysteine to the phenylalanine. The sequence is cut down to CDR3 DNA, 48 bases in frame from base 1. Trimming leaves V shorter by 2 bases and J shorter by 4 bases, with the junction holding 6 bases beyond the gene matches. From a lookup of the germline V gene, CDR1 and CDR2 are LGHNT and FRNRAP. The sequence joins TRBV12-5 to TRBJ2-1; TRBD2 aligns with 9 central bases. This specimen consisted of PBMCs, obtained after 36 months of ibrutinib treatment. This clonotype was sampled from a human donor with chronic lymphocytic leukemia. The DNA sequence reads TGTGCTAGTGGTTTGCATCTAGCGGGGAAGTACAATGAGCAGTTCTTC. This yields the protein CASGLHLAGKYNEQFF.